What follows are 17 T cell receptor beta chains derived from one specimen sequenced in a study of CD8 T cells in ankylosing spondylitis. TCRdb fed the 5' RACE reads into MiXCR, producing one record per CDR3 protein. This sample has 85,000 to 100,000 distinct CDR3 sequences, with about 8.6% found just once. Sequencing was carried out using blood, either unsorted or a sorted T cell fraction (not recorded which). All receptors come from a male donor with ankylosing spondylitis or in good health (not recorded which).

The chain joins TRBV7-2 to TRBJ2-2; 11 bases match TRBD1. This CDR3 has 15 amino acids. Trimming removed 4 bases from V and 5 bases from J; junction bases left unmatched: 3. Germline CDR1 reads SGHTA; CDR2 reads FQGNSA. The CDR3 loop reads CASSYGQGATGELFF. As DNA, the CDR3 is TGTGCCAGCAGCTACGGACAGGGGGCGACCGGGGAGCTGTTTTTT. The full variable domain, completed using reference TRBV7-2 and TRBJ2-2, is GAGVSQSPSNKVTEKGKDVELRCDPISGHTALYWYRQSLGQGLEFLIYFQGNSAPDKSGLPSDRFSAERTGGSVSTLTIQRTQQEDSAVYLCASSYGQGATGELFFGEGSRLTVL.

This chain uses TRBV29-1 with TRBJ2-5; possibly TRBD1 for D (5 bases). Trimming left V 4 bases short and J 7 bases short, with 19 bases between. The CDR3 has 14 amino acids. Germline V lookup: CDR1 SQVTM, CDR2 ANQGSEA. The CDR3 DNA reads as TGCAGCGTTGGCCACAGGCTGGCGAAAGCGACCCAGTACTTC. The encoded protein is CSVGHRLAKATQYF.

In its sample, this clonotype was seen many times. The gene calls are TRBV7-2 and TRBJ2-1; 8 nucleotides agree with TRBD2. Germline CDR1 reads SGHTA; CDR2 reads FQGNSA. CDR3 length: 15 amino acids. Trimming at V came to 4 bases and at J to 5 bases, leaving 7 bases not matched to a gene. CDR3 in DNA: TGTGCCAGCAGCTCCGCGGGGGGCCGAAACAATGAGCAGTTCTTC. It translates to CASSSAGGRNNEQFF.

This clonotype has at least ten counts. This rearrangement joins TRBV28 to TRBJ2-3, with D perhaps assigned TRBD1 or TRBD2 (5 bases each). The CDR3 runs to 14 residues. Trimming pared 7 bases from V and 1 base from J, leaving 12 bases between. Looked up from germline, CDR1 is MDHEN and CDR2 is SYDVKM. CDR3 sequence reads: CASTGVGRTDTQYF. CDR3 nucleotide sequence: TGTGCCAGCACCGGGGTGGGGCGCACAGATACGCAGTATTTT.

The J gene is TRBJ2-3, the V gene TRBV27; D is possibly TRBD1 (5 bases). With 2 bases removed from V and 2 bases from J, the gap between germline ends came to 8 bases. The CDR3 contains 14 residues. Looked up from germline, CDR1 is MNHEY and CDR2 is SMNVEV (reference sequence). The CDR3 DNA follows: TGTGCCAGCAGTTTAAAGGGGTCCACAGATACGCAGTATTTT. This codes for CASSLKGSTDTQYF.

The chain carries TRBV3-1 and TRBJ2-1, with D perhaps TRBD2 (5 bases). Trimming stripped 4 bases from V and 9 bases from J, with 13 bases between. The V gene's germline CDR1 is LGHDT and CDR2 YNNKEL (reference sequence). The CDR3 runs 13 residues. CDR3 sequence: CASSPFRGLEQFF. The CDR3 coding sequence is TGTGCCAGCAGCCCTTTCAGAGGGCTTGAGCAGTTCTTC.

This clonotype was counted at least ten times. The CDR3 region has the DNA TGCAGTGCTAGAGATAGGCTAGCGGGGGCGCCGGGTACGCAGTATTTT. This translates into CSARDRLAGAPGTQYF. This chain joins TRBV20-1 and TRBJ2-3, with 10 bases aligning to TRBD2. The CDR3 extends over 16 amino acids. V lost 0 bases to trimming and J lost 8 bases; unmatched junction nucleotides: 11. Germline V CDR1 and CDR2: DFQATT, SNEGSKA (reference sequence).

This clonotype was seen repeatedly, ten times or more. The rearrangement uses TRBV5-1 and TRBJ2-2; D assignment may be TRBD1 or TRBD2 (5 bases each). This CDR3 region has 15 residues. Germline CDR1 and CDR2: SGHRS and YFSETQ. Trimming removed 1 base at V and 1 base at J, with 8 bases between. CDR3 DNA: TGCGCCAGCAGCTTGACAGGAGGGAACACCGGGGAGCTGTTTTTT. Translating gives CASSLTGGNTGELFF.

The table lists this clonotype with many counts. The V gene is TRBV2, the J gene TRBJ1-1; D gene ambiguous. V gave up 5 bases and J gave up 0 bases, with 10 bases separating them. Germline CDR1 is SNHLY and CDR2 is FYNNEI. This CDR3 is 14 amino acids long. The CDR3 coding sequence is TGTGCCAGCAGTCGGAGGACCGTGAACACTGAAGCTTTCTTT. This sequence encodes CASSRRTVNTEAFF.

This clonotype was counted at least ten times. The gene calls are TRBV12-3 or TRBV12-4 and TRBJ1-2; TRBD1 might be the D (5 bases). This CDR3 has 15 residues. Trimming removed 3 bases at V and 4 bases at J, with 15 bases between. The CDR3 DNA reads TGTGCCAGCAGTTTTATTGGAGCTAGGGGCTATGGCTACACCTTC. Translation: CASSFIGARGYGYTF.

This clonotype was found many times. V and J are TRBV6-2 or TRBV6-3 and TRBJ1-1; 8 positions agree with TRBD1. Germline V gene data show CDR1 as MNHEY and CDR2 as SVGEGT. The J segment lost 5 bases and the V segment lost 2 bases, leaving 13 bases of the junction unmatched. This CDR3 comprises 17 residues. CDR3: CASSYRGVWTGKTEAFF. The CDR3 bases are TGTGCCAGCAGTTACAGGGGGGTCTGGACAGGGAAAACTGAAGCTTTCTTT.

This clonotype has a count of ten or more. This chain links TRBV5-5 with TRBJ2-7; 9 bases fit TRBD1. The germline gives CDR1 SGHKS, CDR2 YYEKEE (reference sequence). The ends lost 4 bases at V and 4 bases at J; junction bases unmatched: 9. This CDR3 region has 15 residues. CDR3 amino acids: CASSHPGQGMYEQYF. CDR3 coding DNA: TGTGCCAGCAGCCATCCGGGACAGGGAATGTACGAGCAGTACTTC.

The chain carries TRBV4-2 and TRBJ1-1, with TRBD1 as a possible D gene (5 bases). The V gene lost 2 bases and the J gene lost 2 bases, with 9 bases spanning the gap. This CDR3 has 14 residues. The germline V gene has CDR1 LGHNA and CDR2 YNFKEQ. For the CDR3, the DNA is TGTGCCAGCAGCCAATACAGGCGAAACACTGAAGCTTTCTTT. Amino acids: CASSQYRRNTEAFF.

There are many counts of this clonotype. This chain joins TRBV6-2 or TRBV6-3 and TRBJ2-2; 7 positions match TRBD1. The germline gives CDR1 MNHEY, CDR2 SVGEGT. The ends lost 2 bases at V and 4 bases at J; junction bases unmatched: 4. The CDR3 spans 15 residues. In DNA, the CDR3 is TGTGCCAGCAGTTACGAGGGGGCTAGCACCGGGGAGCTGTTTTTT. Its translation is CASSYEGASTGELFF.

This clonotype turned up a few times. This sequence joins TRBV2 and TRBJ2-3; D not certain. CDR3 size: 8 residues. The V gene lost 4 bases and the J gene lost 14 bases, with 4 bases spanning the gap. The germline gives CDR1 SNHLY, CDR2 FYNNEI. The CDR3 region is CASSVLYF. The CDR3 DNA reads as TGTGCCAGCAGTGTTTTGTATTTT.

This clonotype was picked up many times. The CDR3 nucleotides read TGTGCCAGCGGCGTAGTCGGCGGTGGCTACACCTTC. Protein product: CASGVVGGGYTF. This chain links TRBV12-3 or TRBV12-4 with TRBJ1-2; the D is unclear. The CDR3 is 12 amino acids. V gave up 8 bases and J gave up 7 bases, with 14 bases separating them.

This clonotype appeared many times. The chain combines TRBV4-2 with TRBJ2-1, with 8 bases matching TRBD2. The CDR3 runs 18 residues. V shed 3 bases, J shed 7 bases, and the junction held 17 bases outside the gene matches. Germline V gene data show CDR1 as LGHNA and CDR2 as YNFKEQ. The CDR3 spells CASSHPRGSGTYLNEQFF. CDR3 bases: TGTGCCAGCAGCCATCCTCGGGGTAGCGGGACCTATTTAAATGAGCAGTTCTTC.